One TCR beta chain is described in this entry. The target antigen is unknown. Treatment in this sample: oral pan-JAK inhibitor, 5-10 mg twice daily. Looked up from germline, CDR1 is LGHNA and CDR2 is YSLEER. The length of the CDR3 is 17 residues. Deletions cut 0 bases from V and 0 bases from J, with 11 bases between. The record originates from a study of CD8+ T cells in alopecia areata. Findings and limits, study-wide: Affected scalp, especially in alopecia totalis/universalis, had a higher clonality than normal scalp did.

Isolated RNA was reverse transcribed into cDNA used as the sequencing template. Profiling relied on immunoSEQ multiplex PCR, and the TCRdb table lists in-frame clones only, not all of them. The sample has about 200,000 clones, 64% seen once; the top ten hold 1.3%. The chain is built from TRBV4-3 and TRBJ2-2, with TRBD2 as a possible D gene (5 bases). The receptor comes from a human donor with alopecia areata. Material: CD4+ T cells sorted from blood, obtained around week 50, from a patient treated with tofacitinib. In nucleotides, the CDR3 is TGCGCCAGCAGCCAAGATTCGCGGGCCGCGAACACCGGGGAGCTGTTTTTT. It is translated as CASSQDSRAANTGELFF.